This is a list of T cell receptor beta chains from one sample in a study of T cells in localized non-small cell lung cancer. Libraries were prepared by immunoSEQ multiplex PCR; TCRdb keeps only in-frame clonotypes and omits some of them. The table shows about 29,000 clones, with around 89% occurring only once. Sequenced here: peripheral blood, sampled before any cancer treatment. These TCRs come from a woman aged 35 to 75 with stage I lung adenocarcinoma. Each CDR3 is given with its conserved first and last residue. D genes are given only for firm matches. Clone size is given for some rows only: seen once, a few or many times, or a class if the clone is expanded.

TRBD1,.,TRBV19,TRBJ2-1,CASSLTGGIRDNEQFF,TGTGCCAGTAGTCTCACAGGGGGAATCAGGGACAATGAGCAGTTCTTC
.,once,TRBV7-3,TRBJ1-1,CASSLSLLNTEAFF,TGTGCCAGCAGCTTGAGTTTATTGAACACTGAAGCTTTCTTT
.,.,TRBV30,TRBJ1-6,CAWRPLSSYNSPLHF,TGTGCCTGGAGGCCGCTAAGCTCCTATAATTCACCCCTCCACTTT
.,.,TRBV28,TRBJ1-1,CASSFRGNTEAFF,TGTGCCAGCAGTTTTCGGGGAAACACTGAAGCTTTCTTT
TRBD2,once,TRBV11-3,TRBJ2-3,CASSLASGGASSTDTQYF,TGTGCCAGCAGCTTAGCAAGCGGGGGGGCATCGAGCACAGATACGCAGTATTTT
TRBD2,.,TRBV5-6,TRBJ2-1,CASSRERGRIYNEQFF,TGTGCCAGCAGTCGCGAGCGCGGGAGGATATACAATGAGCAGTTCTTC
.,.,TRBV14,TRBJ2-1,CASSQVRPRSYNEQFF,TGTGCCAGCAGCCAAGTAAGACCGAGATCCTACAATGAGCAGTTCTTC
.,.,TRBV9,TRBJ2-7,CASSARGGPYEQYF,TGTGCCAGCAGCGCCCGGGGCGGTCCCTACGAGCAGTACTTC
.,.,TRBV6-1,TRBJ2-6,CASSVATQSSGANVLTF,TGTGCCAGCAGTGTAGCGACACAGAGCTCTGGGGCCAACGTCCTGACTTTC
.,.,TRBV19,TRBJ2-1,CASTDTGSYNEQFF,TGTGCCAGTACCGATACAGGTTCCTACAATGAGCAGTTCTTC
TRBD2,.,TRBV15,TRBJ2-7,CATSRDHSRGFTYEQYF,TGTGCCACCAGCAGAGATCATTCGCGGGGGTTTACCTACGAGCAGTACTTC